This T cell receptor beta chain was captured in a study of PD-L1 blockade in urothelial cancer. Background on the study: Enrolled patients had been treated previously with 0 to 3 chemotherapy regimens. Samples of blood were analyzed 3 weeks (second dose) and 6 weeks after treatment start.

TCRdb keeps only in-frame clones here, not all; method: immunoSEQ multiplex PCR. The table has more than 35,000 clones, roughly 78% seen once. Patients had locally advanced or metastatic urothelial carcinoma. Each patient gave between 1 and 8 samples of peripheral blood mononuclear cells, which were collected pretreatment and during treatment. The CDR3 is 14 amino acids. V dropped 6 bases and J dropped 7 bases, with 13 bases sitting between them. CDR1 is MNHEY and CDR2 is SVGAGI in the germline V gene. The chain couples TRBV6-5 to TRBJ1-6, with D tentatively TRBD1 (6 bases). Sequences were derived from PBMCs, sampled around atezolizumab (anti-PD-L1) treatment. This receptor was identified in a man aged 70-80 years with urothelial cancer. The CDR3 loop is CASSPHRVNSPLHF. CDR3 bases: TGTGCCAGCAGCCCCCACAGGGTCAATTCACCCCTCCACTTT.